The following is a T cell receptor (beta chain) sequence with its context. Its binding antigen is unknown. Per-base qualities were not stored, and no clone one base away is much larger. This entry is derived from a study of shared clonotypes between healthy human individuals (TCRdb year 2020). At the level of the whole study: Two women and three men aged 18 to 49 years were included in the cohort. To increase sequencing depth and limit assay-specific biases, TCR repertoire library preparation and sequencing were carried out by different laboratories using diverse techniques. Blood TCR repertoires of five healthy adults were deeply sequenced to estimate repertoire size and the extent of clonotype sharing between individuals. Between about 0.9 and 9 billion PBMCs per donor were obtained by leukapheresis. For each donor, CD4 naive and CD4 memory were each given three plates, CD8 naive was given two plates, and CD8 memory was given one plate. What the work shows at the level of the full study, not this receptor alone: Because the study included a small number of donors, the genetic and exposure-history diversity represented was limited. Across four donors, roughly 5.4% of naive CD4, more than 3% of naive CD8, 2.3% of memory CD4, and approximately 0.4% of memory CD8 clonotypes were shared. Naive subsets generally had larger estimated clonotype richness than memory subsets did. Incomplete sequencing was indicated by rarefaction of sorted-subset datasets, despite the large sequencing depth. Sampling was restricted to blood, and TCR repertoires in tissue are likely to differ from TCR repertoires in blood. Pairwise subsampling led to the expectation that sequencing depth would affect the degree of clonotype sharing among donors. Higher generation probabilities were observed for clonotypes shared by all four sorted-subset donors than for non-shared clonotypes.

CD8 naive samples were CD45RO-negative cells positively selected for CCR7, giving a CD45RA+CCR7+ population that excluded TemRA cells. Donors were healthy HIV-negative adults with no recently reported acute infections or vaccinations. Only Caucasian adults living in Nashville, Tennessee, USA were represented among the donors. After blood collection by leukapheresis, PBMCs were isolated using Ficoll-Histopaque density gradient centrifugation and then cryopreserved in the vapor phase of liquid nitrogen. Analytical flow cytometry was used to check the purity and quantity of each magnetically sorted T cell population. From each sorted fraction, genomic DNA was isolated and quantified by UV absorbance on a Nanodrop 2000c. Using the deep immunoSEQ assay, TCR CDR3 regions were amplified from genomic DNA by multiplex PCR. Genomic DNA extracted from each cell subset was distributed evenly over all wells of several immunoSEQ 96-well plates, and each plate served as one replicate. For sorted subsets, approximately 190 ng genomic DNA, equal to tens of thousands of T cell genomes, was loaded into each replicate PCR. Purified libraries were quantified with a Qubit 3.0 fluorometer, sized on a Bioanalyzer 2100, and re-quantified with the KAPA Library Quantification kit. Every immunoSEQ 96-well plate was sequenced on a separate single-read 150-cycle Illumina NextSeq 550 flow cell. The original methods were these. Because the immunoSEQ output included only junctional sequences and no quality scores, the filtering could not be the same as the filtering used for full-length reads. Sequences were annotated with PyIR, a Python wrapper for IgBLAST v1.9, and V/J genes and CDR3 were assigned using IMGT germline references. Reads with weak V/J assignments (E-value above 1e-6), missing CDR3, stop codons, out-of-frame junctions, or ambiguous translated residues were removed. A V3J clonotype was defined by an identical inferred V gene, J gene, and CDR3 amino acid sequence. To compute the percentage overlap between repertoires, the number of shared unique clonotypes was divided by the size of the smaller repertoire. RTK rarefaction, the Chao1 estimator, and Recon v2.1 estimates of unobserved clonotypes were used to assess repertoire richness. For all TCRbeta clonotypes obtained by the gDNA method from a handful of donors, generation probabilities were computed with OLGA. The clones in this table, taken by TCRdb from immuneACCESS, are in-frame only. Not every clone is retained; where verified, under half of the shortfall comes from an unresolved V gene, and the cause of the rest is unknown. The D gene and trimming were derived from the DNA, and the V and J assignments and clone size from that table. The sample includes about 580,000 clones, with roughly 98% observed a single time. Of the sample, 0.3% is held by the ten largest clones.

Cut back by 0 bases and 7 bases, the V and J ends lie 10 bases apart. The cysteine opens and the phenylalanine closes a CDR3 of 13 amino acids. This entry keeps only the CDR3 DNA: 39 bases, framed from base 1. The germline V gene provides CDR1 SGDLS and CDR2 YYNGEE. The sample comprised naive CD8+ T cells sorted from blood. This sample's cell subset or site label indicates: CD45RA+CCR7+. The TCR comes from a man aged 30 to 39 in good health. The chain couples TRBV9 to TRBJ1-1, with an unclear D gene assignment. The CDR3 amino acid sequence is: CASSVDSTSEAFF. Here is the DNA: TGTGCCAGCAGCGTAGATAGTACAAGTGAAGCTTTCTTT. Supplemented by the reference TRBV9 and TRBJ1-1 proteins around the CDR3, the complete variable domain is DSGVTQTPKHLITATGQRVTLRCSPRSGDLSVYWYQQSLDQGLQFLIQYYNGEERAKGNILERFSAQQFPDLHSELNLSSLELGDSALYFCASSVDSTSEAFFGQGTRLTVV.